This TCR beta chain originates from a study of blood T cells in healthy people across ages. Study as a whole: The capture of about one barcoded beta molecule per two T cells was achieved by template switching.

J lost 0 bases, V lost 6 bases, and 6 bases had no gene match. This CDR3 region has 15 residues. CDR1 is ENHRY, CDR2 SYGVKD, per germline. This clonotype was detected a few times. The antigen is unknown. Next came a second PCR, run for about 6 to 11 cycles, which used a sample-barcoded 5' primer along with a J-beta primer mix. In TCRdb, the 5' RACE reads were re-called with MiXCR into one record per CDR3 protein. The sample yields approximately 780,000 distinct CDR3 sequences, about a quarter seen once. The study recruited healthy Caucasian donors from Russia who were aged about 6 to 95. Each sample yielded at least 6 million isolated PBMCs. Findings and limits, study-wide: Observed TCR beta diversity per million T cells went down as age went up. This fall followed a roughly linear course with age.

These same data were also listed under a study on T cells of mothers and their children.

This chain joins TRBV10-3 and TRBJ2-7; 9 nucleotides match TRBD1. Input material: blood. This clonotype was obtained from a boy younger than 18 in good health. This chain's CDR3 is CAIRSDRGDSYEQYF. CDR3 in DNA: TGTGCCATCAGGTCGGACAGGGGCGACTCCTACGAGCAGTACTTC.